One sample yielded the 15 T cell receptor beta chains listed below, sequenced in a study of cytomegalovirus exposure and HLA in healthy donors. 60 Vbeta and 13 Jbeta primers were used in PCR. TCRdb's copy holds only in-frame clones and misses some; the assay was immunoSEQ multiplex PCR. There are just over 50,000 clones in the sample, with 9% to 15% held by the top ten. Sequencing was carried out using PBMCs. These receptors all stem from a woman in her fifties or sixties in good health and CMV-seropositive.

The chain couples TRBV15 to TRBJ2-3; TRBD1 might be the D (7 bases). The CDR3 loop spans 12 amino acids. Trimming took off 3 bases at V and 9 bases at J, with 10 bases between the two ends. CDR1 is LNHNV, CDR2 YYDKDF, per germline (reference sequence). CDR3 coding DNA: TGTGCCACCAGCAGGGCGGGACAGACGCAGTATTTT. Its protein product is CATSRAGQTQYF. The whole variable domain, remainder taken from reference TRBV15 and TRBJ2-3, is DAMVIQNPRYQVTQFGKPVTLSCSQTLNHNVMYWYQQKSSQAPKLLFHYYDKDFNNEADTPDNFQSRRPNTSFCFLDIRSPGLGDTAMYLCATSRAGQTQYFGPGTRLTVL.

The chain carries TRBV7-2 and TRBJ2-5, with 7 bases aligning to TRBD1. Germline assignment: CDR1 SGHTA and CDR2 FQGNSA. CDR3 length: 16 amino acids. V was clipped by 0 bases and J by 4 bases; unmatched bases: 8. CDR3: CASSLAAGGWVETQYF. The DNA for the CDR3 is TGTGCCAGCAGCTTAGCGGCAGGGGGTTGGGTAGAGACCCAGTACTTC. Complete variable domain (other parts from reference TRBV7-2 and TRBJ2-5): GAGVSQSPSNKVTEKGKDVELRCDPISGHTALYWYRQSLGQGLEFLIYFQGNSAPDKSGLPSDRFSAERTGGSVSTLTIQRTQQEDSAVYLCASSLAAGGWVETQYFGPGTRLLVL.

The V and J genes are TRBV19 and TRBJ2-3; 12 nucleotides agree with TRBD1. V lost 10 bases to trimming and J lost 4 bases; unmatched junction nucleotides: 6. The V gene's germline CDR1 is LNHDA and CDR2 SQIVND (reference sequence). The CDR3 has 14 residues. In DNA, the CDR3 is TGTGCCACCAATCGGGACAGGGGGCCAGATACGCAGTATTTT. Amino acid sequence: CATNRDRGPDTQYF.

This CDR3 is CASSLSTGTNEKLFF. The CDR3, as DNA: TGTGCCAGCAGTTTATCCACGGGTACTAATGAAAAACTGTTTTTT. The gene calls are TRBV27 and TRBJ1-4; D is ambiguous. Germline V gene sequence: CDR1 MNHEY, CDR2 SMNVEV (reference sequence). V was pared by 0 bases and J by 2 bases, with 7 bases between. The CDR3 has 15 residues.

The rearrangement uses TRBV29-1 and TRBJ2-7; 8 bases line up with TRBD1. The CDR3 loop spans 15 amino acids. CDR1 is SQVTM and CDR2 is ANQGSEA in the germline V gene. The J segment lost 3 bases and the V segment lost 2 bases, leaving 9 bases of the junction unmatched. In DNA, the CDR3 is TGCAGCGTTGAATACCCTCTCAGGGGGCTCTACGAGCAGTACTTC. Translation gives CSVEYPLRGLYEQYF.

The chain links TRBV4-1 to TRBJ2-5, with 8 bases aligning to TRBD2. CDR3 length: 14 residues. Germline V gives CDR1 MGHRA, CDR2 YSYEKL. With V trimmed by 3 bases and J by 5 bases, 5 bases remained unmatched. CDR3 sequence: CASSHAREDETQYF. The CDR3 region has the DNA TGCGCCAGCAGCCACGCGCGGGAGGACGAGACCCAGTACTTC.

The genes are TRBV7-9 and TRBJ2-5; 11 bases are shared with TRBD1. Trimming at V came to 5 bases and at J to 1 base, leaving 3 bases not matched to a gene. The CDR3 spans 15 residues. Germline CDR1 is SEHNR and CDR2 is FQNEAQ (reference sequence). CDR3 coding DNA: TGTGCCAGCAGCCGCGGGACAGGGGGCCAAGAGACCCAGTACTTC. It specifies CASSRGTGGQETQYF.

The chain is built from TRBV5-1 and TRBJ2-2; possibly TRBD1 for D (6 bases). The V and J ends lost 0 bases and 6 bases respectively, with 6 bases between them. Germline CDR1 and CDR2: SGHRS and YFSETQ. The length of the CDR3 is 13 residues. The CDR3, as DNA: TGCGCCAGCAGCTTGGGGACAGCCGGGGAGCTGTTTTTT. Its translation: CASSLGTAGELFF. The full variable domain, with the rest looked up from reference TRBV5-1 and TRBJ2-2, is KAGVTQTPRYLIKTRGQQVTLSCSPISGHRSVSWYQQTPGQGLQFLFEYFSETQRNKGNFPGRFSGRQFSNSRSEMNVSTLELGDSALYLCASSLGTAGELFFGEGSRLTVL.

The chain carries TRBV11-3 and TRBJ2-7, with 7 bases identical to TRBD1. The CDR3 is 12 residues long. Germline values: CDR1 SGHNT, CDR2 YENEEA. With V trimmed by 9 bases and J by 4 bases, 6 bases remained unmatched. DNA of the CDR3: TGTGCCAGTCGGGACAGCGCATACGAGCAGTACTTC. Its protein is CASRDSAYEQYF.

This chain links TRBV18 with TRBJ1-4; 8 positions agree with TRBD1. After removal of 3 bases from V and 7 bases from J, the junction contained 1 base not matched to a gene. The CDR3 is made up of 13 amino acids. The germline V gene encodes CDR1 KGHSH and CDR2 LQKENI. CDR3 nucleotides: TGTGCCAGCTCACCCGGACAGGGTGAAAAACTGTTTTTT. Residues: CASSPGQGEKLFF. The full variable domain, rest sourced from reference TRBV18 and TRBJ1-4, is NAGVMQNPRHLVRRRGQEARLRCSPMKGHSHVYWYRQLPEEGLKFMVYLQKENIIDESGMPKERFSAEFPKEGPSILRIQQVVRGDSAAYFCASSPGQGEKLFFGSGTQLSVL.

This chain connects TRBV4-1 to TRBJ1-5, with TRBD1 matching 7 bases. Unmatched junction bases numbered 9, after V lost 4 bases and J lost 0 bases. This CDR3 has 17 amino acids. Germline V gene sequence: CDR1 MGHRA, CDR2 YSYEKL. The DNA for the CDR3 is TGCGCCAGCAGCCCCCAGGACAGGCTATATAGCAATCAGCCCCAGCATTTT. It specifies CASSPQDRLYSNQPQHF.

J is TRBJ2-7 and V is TRBV11-3, with 13 bases aligning to TRBD2. Germline V gives CDR1 SGHNT, CDR2 YENEEA. This CDR3 has 15 amino acids. V gave up 5 bases and J gave up 3 bases; unmatched junction bases: 4. Here the CDR3 DNA reads TGTGCCAGCAGCCTAGGACTAGCGGGGGTCTACGAGCAGTACTTC. Translating gives CASSLGLAGVYEQYF.

This sequence joins TRBV19 and TRBJ2-3, with D perhaps matching TRBD2 (5 bases). Germline values: CDR1 LNHDA, CDR2 SQIVND (reference sequence). V was pared by 2 bases and J by 5 bases, with 11 bases between. CDR3 length: 14 amino acids. The CDR3 sequence is CASSISTRGDTQYF. The CDR3 DNA follows: TGTGCCAGTAGTATATCTACTCGGGGAGATACGCAGTATTTT.

The chain has TRBV5-1 and TRBJ2-7; TRBD1 agrees at 8 bases. Germline CDR1 is SGHRS and CDR2 is YFSETQ. The CDR3 runs to 12 residues. The J segment lost 4 bases and the V segment lost 10 bases, leaving 7 bases of the junction unmatched. The DNA for the CDR3 is TGCGCCGGCGGACAGGGAGAGTACGAGCAGTACTTC. Its protein is CAGGQGEYEQYF.

The chain uses TRBV29-1 and TRBJ2-1, with a possible D match to TRBD2 (5 bases). The CDR3 runs 15 residues. The V end lost 7 bases, the J end lost 4 bases, and 20 bases lay between the germline ends. Germline CDR1 and CDR2: SQVTM and ANQGSEA. The CDR3, as DNA: TGCAGCGCCCCTGGAGCGGCCCTTTTATACAATGAGCAGTTCTTC. Translating it yields CSAPGAALLYNEQFF.